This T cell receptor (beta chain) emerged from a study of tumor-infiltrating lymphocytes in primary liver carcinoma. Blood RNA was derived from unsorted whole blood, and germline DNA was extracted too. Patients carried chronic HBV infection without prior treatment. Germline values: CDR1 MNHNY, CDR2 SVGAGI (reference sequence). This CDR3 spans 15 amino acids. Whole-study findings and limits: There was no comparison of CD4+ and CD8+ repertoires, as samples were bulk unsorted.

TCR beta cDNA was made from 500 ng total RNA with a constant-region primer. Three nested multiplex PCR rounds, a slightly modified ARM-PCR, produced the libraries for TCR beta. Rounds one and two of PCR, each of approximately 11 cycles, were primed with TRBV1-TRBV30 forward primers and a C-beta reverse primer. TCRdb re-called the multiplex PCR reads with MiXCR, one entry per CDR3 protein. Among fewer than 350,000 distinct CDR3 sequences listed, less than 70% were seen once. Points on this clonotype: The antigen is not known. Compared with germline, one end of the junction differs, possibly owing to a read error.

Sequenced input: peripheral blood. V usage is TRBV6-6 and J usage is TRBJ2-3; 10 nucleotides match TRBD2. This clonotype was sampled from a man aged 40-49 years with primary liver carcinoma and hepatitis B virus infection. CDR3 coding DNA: TGTGTCAGCAACCAGGCTAGCGGGAGAACAGATACGCAGTATTTT. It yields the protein CVSNQASGRTDTQYF.